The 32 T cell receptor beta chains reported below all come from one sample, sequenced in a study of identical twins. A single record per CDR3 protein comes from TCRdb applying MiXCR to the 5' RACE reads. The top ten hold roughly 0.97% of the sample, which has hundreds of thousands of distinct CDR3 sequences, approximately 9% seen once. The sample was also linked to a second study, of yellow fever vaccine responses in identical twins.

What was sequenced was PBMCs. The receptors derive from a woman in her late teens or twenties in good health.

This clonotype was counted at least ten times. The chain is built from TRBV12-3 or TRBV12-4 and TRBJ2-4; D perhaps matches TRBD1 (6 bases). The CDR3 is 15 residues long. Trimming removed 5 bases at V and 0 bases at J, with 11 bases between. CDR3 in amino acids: CASSLTGLAKNIQYF. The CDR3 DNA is TGTGCCAGCAGTCTGACAGGTTTAGCCAAAAACATTCAGTACTTC.

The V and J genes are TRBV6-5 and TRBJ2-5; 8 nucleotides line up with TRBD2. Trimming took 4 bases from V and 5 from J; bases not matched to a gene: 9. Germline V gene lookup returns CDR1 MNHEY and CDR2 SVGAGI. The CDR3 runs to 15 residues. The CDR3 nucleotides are TGTGCCAGCAGTTCCCCAGGAGTAGCGGGGGAGACCCAGTACTTC. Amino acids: CASSSPGVAGETQYF.

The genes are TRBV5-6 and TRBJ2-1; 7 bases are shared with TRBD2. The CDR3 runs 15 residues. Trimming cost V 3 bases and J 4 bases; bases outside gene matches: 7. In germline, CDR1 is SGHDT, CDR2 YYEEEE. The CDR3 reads CASSYSSGEYNEQFF. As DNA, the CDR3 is TGTGCCAGCAGCTACTCTAGCGGAGAATACAATGAGCAGTTCTTC.

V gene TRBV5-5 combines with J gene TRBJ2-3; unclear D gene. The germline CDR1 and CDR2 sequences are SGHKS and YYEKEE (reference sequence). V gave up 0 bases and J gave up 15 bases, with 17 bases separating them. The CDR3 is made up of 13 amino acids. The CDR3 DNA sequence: TGTGCCAGCAGCTTGGAGGTGGCAGGCCTCTCTTATTTT. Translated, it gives CASSLEVAGLSYF.

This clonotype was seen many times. Here the CDR3 reads CASSEGGNEQFF. The CDR3 region has the DNA TGTGCCAGCAGTGAAGGGGGTAATGAGCAGTTCTTC. V is TRBV6-1 and J is TRBJ2-1; unclear D gene. Germline assignment: CDR1 MNHNS and CDR2 SASEGT. The CDR3 sequence is 12 residues long. The V and J ends lost 1 base and 7 bases respectively, with 5 bases between them.

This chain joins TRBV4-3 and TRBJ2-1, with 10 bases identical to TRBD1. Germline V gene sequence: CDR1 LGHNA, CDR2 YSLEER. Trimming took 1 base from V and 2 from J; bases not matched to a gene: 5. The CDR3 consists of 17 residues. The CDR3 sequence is CASSQVSGTGAYNEQFF. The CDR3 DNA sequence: TGCGCCAGCAGCCAAGTTTCCGGGACAGGGGCCTACAATGAGCAGTTCTTC.

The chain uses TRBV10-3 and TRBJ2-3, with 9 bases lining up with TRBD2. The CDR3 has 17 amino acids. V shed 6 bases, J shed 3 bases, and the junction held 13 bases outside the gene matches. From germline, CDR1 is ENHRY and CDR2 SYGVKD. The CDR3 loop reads CAIRHSSERGATDTQYF. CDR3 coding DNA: TGTGCCATCAGACACTCCTCTGAGCGGGGGGCAACAGATACGCAGTATTTT.

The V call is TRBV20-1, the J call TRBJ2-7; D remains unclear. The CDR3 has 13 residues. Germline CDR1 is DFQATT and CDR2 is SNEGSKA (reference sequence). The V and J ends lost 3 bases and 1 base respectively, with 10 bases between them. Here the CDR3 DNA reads TGCAGTGCTAGTTGGAAGGGTTCCTACGAGCAGTACTTC. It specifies CSASWKGSYEQYF.

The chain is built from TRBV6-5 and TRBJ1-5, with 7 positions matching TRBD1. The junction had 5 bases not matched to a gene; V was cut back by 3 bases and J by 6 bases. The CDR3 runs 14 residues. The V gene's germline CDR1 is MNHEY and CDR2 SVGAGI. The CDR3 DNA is TGTGCCAGCAGTTATCGGGCAGGGGGTCAGCCCCAGCATTTT. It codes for CASSYRAGGQPQHF.

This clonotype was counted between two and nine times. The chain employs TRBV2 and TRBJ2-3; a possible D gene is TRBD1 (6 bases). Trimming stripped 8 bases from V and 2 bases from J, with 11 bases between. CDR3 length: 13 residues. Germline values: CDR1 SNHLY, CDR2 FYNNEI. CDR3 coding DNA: TGTGCCAGCCACAGGGACCCCACAGATACGCAGTATTTT. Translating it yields CASHRDPTDTQYF.

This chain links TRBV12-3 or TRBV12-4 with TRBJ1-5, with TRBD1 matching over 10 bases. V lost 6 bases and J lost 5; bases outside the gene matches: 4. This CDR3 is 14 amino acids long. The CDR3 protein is CASRGTGVYQPQHF. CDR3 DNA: TGTGCCAGCAGGGGGACAGGGGTCTATCAGCCCCAGCATTTT.

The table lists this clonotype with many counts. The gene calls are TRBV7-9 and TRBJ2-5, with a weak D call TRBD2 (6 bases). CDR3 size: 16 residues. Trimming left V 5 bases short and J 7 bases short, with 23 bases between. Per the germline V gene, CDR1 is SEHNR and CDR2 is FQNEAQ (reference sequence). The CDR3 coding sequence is TGTGCCAGCAGCCCCATTTTCGTCAGGTCGGAGGGGACCCAGTACTTC. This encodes CASSPIFVRSEGTQYF.

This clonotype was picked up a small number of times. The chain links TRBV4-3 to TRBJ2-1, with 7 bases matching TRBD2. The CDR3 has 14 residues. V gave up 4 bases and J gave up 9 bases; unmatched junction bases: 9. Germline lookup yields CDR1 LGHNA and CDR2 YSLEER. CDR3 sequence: CASSPEPGGREQFF. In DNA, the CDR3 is TGCGCCAGCAGCCCCGAACCGGGGGGACGTGAGCAGTTCTTC.

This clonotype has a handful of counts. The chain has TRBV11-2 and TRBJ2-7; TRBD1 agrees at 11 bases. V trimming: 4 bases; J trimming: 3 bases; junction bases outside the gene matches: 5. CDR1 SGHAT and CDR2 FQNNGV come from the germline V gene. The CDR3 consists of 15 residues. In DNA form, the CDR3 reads TGTGCCAGCAGCTATGGGACAGGGGGGCACTACGAGCAGTACTTC. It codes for CASSYGTGGHYEQYF. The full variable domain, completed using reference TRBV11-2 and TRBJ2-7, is EAGVAQSPRYKIIEKRQSVAFWCNPISGHATLYWYQQILGQGPKLLIQFQNNGVVDDSQLPKDRFSAERLKGVDSTLKIQPAKLEDSAVYLCASSYGTGGHYEQYFGPGTRLTVT.

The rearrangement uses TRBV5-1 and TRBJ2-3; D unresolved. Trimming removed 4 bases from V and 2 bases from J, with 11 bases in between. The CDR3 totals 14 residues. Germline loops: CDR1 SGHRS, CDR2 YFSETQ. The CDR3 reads CASSPEGTTDTQYF. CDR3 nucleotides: TGCGCCAGCAGCCCGGAAGGTACCACAGATACGCAGTATTTT. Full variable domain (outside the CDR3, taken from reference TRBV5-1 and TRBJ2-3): KAGVTQTPRYLIKTRGQQVTLSCSPISGHRSVSWYQQTPGQGLQFLFEYFSETQRNKGNFPGRFSGRQFSNSRSEMNVSTLELGDSALYLCASSPEGTTDTQYFGPGTRLTVL.

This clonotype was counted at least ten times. As DNA, the CDR3 is TGTGCCAGCAGTTTAAGGGGGGAGAGGAGCTACACCTTC. Amino acids: CASSLRGERSYTF. V and J are TRBV12-3 or TRBV12-4 and TRBJ1-2; TRBD1 is a possible D gene (6 bases). Trimming pared 2 bases from V and 9 bases from J, leaving 13 bases between. The CDR3 extends over 13 amino acids.

Here the CDR3 reads CASSLGGAHYEQYF. CDR3 bases: TGCGCCAGCAGCTTGGGCGGCGCCCACTACGAGCAGTACTTC. V gene TRBV5-1 combines with J gene TRBJ2-7; unclear D gene. This CDR3 is 14 amino acids long. V was shortened by 0 bases and J by 3 bases, with 10 bases between the two germline ends. The germline CDR1 and CDR2 sequences are SGHRS and YFSETQ.

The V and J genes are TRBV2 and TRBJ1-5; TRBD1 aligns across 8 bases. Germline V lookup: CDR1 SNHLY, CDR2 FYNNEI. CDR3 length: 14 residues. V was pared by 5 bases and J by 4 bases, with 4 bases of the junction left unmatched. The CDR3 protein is CASSKDRGNQPQHF. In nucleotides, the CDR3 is TGTGCCAGCAGTAAAGACAGGGGTAATCAGCCCCAGCATTTT.

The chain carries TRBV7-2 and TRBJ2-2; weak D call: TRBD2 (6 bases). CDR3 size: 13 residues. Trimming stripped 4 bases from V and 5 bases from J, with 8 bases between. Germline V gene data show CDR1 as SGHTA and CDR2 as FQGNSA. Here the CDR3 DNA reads TGTGCCAGCAGCTATGCGGGAACCGGGGAGCTGTTTTTT. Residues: CASSYAGTGELFF.

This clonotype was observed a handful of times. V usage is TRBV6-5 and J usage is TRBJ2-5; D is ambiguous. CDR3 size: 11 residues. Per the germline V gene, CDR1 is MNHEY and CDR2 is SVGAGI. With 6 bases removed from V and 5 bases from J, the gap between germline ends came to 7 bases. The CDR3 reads CASRQWETQYF. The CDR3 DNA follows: TGTGCCAGCAGGCAATGGGAGACCCAGTACTTC.

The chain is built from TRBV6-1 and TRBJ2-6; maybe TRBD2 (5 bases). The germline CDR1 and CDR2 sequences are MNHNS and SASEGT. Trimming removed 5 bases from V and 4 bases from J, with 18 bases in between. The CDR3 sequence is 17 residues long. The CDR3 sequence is CASSPWTDLSGANVLTF. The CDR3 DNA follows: TGTGCCAGCAGTCCTTGGACTGATCTCTCGGGGGCCAACGTCCTGACTTTC.

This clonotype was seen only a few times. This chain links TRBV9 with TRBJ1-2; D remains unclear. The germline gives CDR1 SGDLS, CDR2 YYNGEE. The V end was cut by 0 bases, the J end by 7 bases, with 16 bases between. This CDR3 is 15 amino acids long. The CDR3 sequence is CASSVGTFEVVGYTF. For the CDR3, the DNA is TGTGCCAGCAGCGTAGGGACCTTTGAGGTAGTTGGCTACACCTTC.

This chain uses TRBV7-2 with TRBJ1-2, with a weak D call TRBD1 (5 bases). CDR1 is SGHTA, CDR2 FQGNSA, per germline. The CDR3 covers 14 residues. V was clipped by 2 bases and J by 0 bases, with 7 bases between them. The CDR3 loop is CASSLRDSNYGYTF. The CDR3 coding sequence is TGTGCCAGCAGCTTACGGGACTCTAACTATGGCTACACCTTC.

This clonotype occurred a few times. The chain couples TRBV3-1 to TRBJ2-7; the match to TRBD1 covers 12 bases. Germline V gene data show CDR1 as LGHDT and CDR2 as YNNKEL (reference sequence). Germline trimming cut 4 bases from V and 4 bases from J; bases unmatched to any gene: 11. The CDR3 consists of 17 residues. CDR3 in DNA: TGTGCCAGCAGCCCTCTCGTCGGGACAGGGGGCTCTTACGAGCAGTACTTC. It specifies CASSPLVGTGGSYEQYF.

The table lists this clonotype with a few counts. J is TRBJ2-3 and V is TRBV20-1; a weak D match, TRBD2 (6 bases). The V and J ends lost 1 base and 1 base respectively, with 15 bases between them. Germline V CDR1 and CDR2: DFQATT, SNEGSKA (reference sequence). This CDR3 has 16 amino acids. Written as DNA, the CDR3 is TGCAGTGCTAGAGCGCTGGAAGCGGGCCGCACAGATACGCAGTATTTT. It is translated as CSARALEAGRTDTQYF.

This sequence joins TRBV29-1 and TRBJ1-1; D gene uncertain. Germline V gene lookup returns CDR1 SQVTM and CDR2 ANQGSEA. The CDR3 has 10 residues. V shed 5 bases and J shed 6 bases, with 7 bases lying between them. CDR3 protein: CSVQRSEAFF. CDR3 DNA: TGCAGCGTTCAGAGGTCTGAAGCTTTCTTT. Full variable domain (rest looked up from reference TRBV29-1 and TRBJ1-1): SAVISQKPSRDICQRGTSLTIQCQVDSQVTMMFWYRQQPGQSLTLIATANQGSEATYESGFVIDKFPISRPNLTFSTLTVSNMSPEDSSIYLCSVQRSEAFFGQGTRLTVV.

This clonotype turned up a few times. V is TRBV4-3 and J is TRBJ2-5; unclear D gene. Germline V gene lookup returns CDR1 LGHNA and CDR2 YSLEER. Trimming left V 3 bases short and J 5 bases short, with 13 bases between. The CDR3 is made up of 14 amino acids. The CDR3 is CASSQAGPSETQYF. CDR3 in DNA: TGCGCCAGCAGCCAGGCCGGACCGTCGGAGACCCAGTACTTC.

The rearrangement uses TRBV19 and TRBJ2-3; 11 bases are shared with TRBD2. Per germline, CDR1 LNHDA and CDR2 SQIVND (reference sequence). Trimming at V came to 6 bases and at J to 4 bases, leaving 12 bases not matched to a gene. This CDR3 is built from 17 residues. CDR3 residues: CASSNLRLAGSPDTQYF. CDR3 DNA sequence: TGTGCCAGTAGCAATCTTCGACTAGCGGGGTCTCCAGATACGCAGTATTTT.

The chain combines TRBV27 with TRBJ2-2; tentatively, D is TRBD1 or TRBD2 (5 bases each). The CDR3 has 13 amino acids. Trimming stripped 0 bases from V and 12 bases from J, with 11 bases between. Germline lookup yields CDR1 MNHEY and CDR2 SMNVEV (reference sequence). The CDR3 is CASSLSGTYQLFF. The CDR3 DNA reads TGTGCCAGCAGTTTATCGGGGACCTACCAGCTGTTTTTT.

This CDR3 is CASSQEGGGAYNEQFF. The CDR3 region has the DNA TGTGCCAGCAGCCAAGAGGGGGGAGGAGCCTACAATGAGCAGTTCTTC. V is TRBV4-2 and J is TRBJ2-1, with a possible D match to TRBD2 (6 bases). From germline, CDR1 is LGHNA and CDR2 YNFKEQ. With 0 bases removed from V and 2 bases from J, the gap between germline ends came to 11 bases. The CDR3 extends over 16 amino acids.

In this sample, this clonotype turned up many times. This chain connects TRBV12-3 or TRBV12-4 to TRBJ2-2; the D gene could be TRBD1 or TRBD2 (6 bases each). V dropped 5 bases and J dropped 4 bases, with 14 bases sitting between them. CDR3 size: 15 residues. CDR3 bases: TGTGCCAGCAGTGGGGGGCCAGGGGCCACCGGGGAGCTGTTTTTT. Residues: CASSGGPGATGELFF.

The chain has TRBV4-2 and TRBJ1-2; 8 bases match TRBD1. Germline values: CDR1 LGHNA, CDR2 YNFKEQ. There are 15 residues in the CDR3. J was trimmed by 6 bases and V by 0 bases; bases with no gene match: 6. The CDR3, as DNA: TGTGCCAGCAGCCAAGAAGGTGCAGGGGGCGATGGCTACACCTTC. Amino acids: CASSQEGAGGDGYTF.